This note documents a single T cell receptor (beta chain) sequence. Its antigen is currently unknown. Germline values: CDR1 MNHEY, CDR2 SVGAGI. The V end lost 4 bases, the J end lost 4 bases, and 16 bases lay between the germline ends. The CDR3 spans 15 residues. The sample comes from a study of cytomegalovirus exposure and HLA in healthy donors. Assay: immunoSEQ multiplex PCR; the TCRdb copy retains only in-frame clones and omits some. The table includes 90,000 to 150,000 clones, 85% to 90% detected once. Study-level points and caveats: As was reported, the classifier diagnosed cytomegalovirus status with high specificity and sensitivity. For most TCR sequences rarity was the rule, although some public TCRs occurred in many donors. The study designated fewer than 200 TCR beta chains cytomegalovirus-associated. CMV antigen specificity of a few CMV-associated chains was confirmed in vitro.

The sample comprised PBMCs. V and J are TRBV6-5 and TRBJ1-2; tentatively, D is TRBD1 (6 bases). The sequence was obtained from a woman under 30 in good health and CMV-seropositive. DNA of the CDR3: TGTGCCAGCAGTTCCCCGGGACAACTTGTCTATGGCTACACCTTC. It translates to CASSSPGQLVYGYTF.